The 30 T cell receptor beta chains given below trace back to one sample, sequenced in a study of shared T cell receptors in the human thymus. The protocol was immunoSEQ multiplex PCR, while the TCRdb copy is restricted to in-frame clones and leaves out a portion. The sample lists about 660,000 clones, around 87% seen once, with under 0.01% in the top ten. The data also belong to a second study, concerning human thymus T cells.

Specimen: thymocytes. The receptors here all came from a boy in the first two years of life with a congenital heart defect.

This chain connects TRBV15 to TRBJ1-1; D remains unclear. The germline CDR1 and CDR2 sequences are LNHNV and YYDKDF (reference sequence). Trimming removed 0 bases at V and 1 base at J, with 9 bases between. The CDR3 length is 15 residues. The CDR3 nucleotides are TGTGCCACCAGCAGAGATCACGGAGGGAACACTGAAGCTTTCTTT. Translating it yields CATSRDHGGNTEAFF.

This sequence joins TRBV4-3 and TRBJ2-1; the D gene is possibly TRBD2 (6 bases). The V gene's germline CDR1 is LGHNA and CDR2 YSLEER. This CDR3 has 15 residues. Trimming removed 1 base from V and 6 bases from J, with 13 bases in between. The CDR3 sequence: CASSQGRGKPNEQFF. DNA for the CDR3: TGCGCCAGCAGCCAAGGACGCGGGAAACCCAATGAGCAGTTCTTC.

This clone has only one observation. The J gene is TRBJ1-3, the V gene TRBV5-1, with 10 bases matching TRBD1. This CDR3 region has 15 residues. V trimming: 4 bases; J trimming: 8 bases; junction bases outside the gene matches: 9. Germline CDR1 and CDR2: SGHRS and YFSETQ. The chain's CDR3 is CASSGRDRGMDTIYF. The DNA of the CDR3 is TGCGCCAGCAGCGGAAGGGACAGGGGCATGGACACCATATATTTT.

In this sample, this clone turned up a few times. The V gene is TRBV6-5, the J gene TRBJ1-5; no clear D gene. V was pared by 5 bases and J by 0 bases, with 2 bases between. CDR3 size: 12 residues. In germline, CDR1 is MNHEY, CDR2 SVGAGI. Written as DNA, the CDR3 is TGTGCCAGCAGTCATAGCAATCAGCCCCAGCATTTT. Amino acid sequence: CASSHSNQPQHF.

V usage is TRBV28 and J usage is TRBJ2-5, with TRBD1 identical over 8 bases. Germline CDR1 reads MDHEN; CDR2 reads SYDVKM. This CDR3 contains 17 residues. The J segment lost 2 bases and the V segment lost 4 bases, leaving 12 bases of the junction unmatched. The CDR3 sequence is CASSSLGTGDDQETQYF. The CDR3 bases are TGTGCCAGCAGTTCACTCGGGACAGGCGACGATCAAGAGACCCAGTACTTC.

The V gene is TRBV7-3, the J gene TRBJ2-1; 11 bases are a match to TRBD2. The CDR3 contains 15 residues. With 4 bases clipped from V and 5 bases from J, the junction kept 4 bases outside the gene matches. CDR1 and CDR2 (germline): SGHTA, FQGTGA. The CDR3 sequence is CASSSGTSGHNEQFF. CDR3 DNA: TGTGCCAGCAGCTCCGGGACTAGCGGTCACAATGAGCAGTTCTTC.

CDR3 protein: CASSFSGTISEQYF. The CDR3 nucleotides are TGTGCCAGCAGCTTTTCCGGGACAATCTCCGAGCAGTACTTC. This sequence joins TRBV7-8 and TRBJ2-7; possible D gene TRBD1, 6 bases. Trimming stripped 3 bases from V and 6 bases from J, with 15 bases between. Germline CDR1 reads SGHVS; CDR2 reads FQNEAQ. This CDR3 contains 14 residues.

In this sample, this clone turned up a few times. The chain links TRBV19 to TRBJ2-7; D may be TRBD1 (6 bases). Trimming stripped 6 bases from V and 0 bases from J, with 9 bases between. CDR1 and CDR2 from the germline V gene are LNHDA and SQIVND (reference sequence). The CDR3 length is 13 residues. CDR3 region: CASRPTGSYEQYF. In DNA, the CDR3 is TGTGCCAGTAGGCCGACAGGCTCCTACGAGCAGTACTTC.

The CDR3 DNA sequence: TGTGCCAGCAGCTTACAGGGGACCCCTTATAATTCACCCCTCCACTTT. It yields the protein CASSLQGTPYNSPLHF. The chain has TRBV5-4 and TRBJ1-6, with TRBD1 matching 7 bases. CDR3 length equals 16 residues. The germline V gene has CDR1 SGHNT and CDR2 YYREEE (reference sequence). The V and J ends lost 2 bases and 4 bases, in that order; junction bases with no gene match: 6.

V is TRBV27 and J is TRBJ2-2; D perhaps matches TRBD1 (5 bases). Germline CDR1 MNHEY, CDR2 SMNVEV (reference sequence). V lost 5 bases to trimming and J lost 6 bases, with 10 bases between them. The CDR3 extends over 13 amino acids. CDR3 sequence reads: CASSPRVSGELFF. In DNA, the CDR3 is TGTGCCAGCAGTCCCAGGGTTTCCGGGGAGCTGTTTTTT.

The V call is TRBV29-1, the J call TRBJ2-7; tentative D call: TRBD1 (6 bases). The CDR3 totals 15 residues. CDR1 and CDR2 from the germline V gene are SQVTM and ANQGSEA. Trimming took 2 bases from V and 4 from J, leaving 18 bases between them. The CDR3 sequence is CSVETGSGSAYEQYF. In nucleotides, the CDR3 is TGCAGCGTTGAAACAGGGAGTGGGAGTGCTTACGAGCAGTACTTC.

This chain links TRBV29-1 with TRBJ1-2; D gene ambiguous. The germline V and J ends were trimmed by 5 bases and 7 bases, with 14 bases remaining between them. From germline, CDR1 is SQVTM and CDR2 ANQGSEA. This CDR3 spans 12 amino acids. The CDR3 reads CSVLSRGIGYTF. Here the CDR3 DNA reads TGCAGCGTTCTGTCCCGAGGGATTGGCTACACCTTC.

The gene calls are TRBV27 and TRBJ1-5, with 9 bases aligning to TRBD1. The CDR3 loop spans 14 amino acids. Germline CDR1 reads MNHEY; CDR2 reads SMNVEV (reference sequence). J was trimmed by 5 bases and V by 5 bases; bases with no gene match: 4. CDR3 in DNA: TGTGCCAGCAGTCGACAGGGGGGGGATCAGCCCCAGCATTTT. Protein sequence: CASSRQGGDQPQHF.

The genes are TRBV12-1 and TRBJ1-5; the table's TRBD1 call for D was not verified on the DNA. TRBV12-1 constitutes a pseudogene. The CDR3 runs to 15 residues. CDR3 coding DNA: TGTGCCAGCAGCTTACGGGACAAGAGCAATCAGCCCCAGCATTTT. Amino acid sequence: CASSLRDKSNQPQHF.

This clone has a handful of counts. The CDR3 nucleotides are TGTGCCAGCAGCGTCGTCAGGGGGAACTCGCCGGGTGGGGCCAACGTCCTGACTTTC. Its translation is CASSVVRGNSPGGANVLTF. J is TRBJ2-6 and V is TRBV5-4, with 7 bases identical to TRBD1. CDR3 length equals 19 residues. From germline, CDR1 is SGHNT and CDR2 YYREEE (reference sequence). V dropped 4 bases and J dropped 3; count of bases not matched to a gene: 16.

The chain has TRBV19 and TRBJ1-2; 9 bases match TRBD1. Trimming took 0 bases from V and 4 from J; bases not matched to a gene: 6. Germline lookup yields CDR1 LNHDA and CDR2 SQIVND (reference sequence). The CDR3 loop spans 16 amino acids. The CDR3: CASSIDGSGQGYGYTF. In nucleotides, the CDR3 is TGTGCCAGTAGTATAGATGGCTCGGGACAGGGCTATGGCTACACCTTC.

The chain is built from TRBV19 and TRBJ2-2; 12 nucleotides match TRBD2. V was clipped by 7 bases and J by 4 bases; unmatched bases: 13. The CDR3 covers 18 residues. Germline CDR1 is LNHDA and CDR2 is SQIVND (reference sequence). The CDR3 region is CASTQNGLAGGRTGELFF. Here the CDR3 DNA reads TGTGCCAGTACCCAAAACGGGCTAGCGGGAGGGCGCACCGGGGAGCTGTTTTTT.

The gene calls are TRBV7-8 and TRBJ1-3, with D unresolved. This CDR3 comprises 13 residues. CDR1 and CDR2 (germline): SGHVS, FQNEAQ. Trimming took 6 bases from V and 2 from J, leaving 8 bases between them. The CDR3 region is CASRRIAGNTIYF. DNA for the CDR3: TGTGCCAGCAGGAGGATTGCTGGAAACACCATATATTTT. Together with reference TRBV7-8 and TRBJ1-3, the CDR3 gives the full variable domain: GAGVSQSPRYKVAKRGQDVALRCDPISGHVSLFWYQQALGQGPEFLTYFQNEAQLDKSGLPSDRFFAERPEGSVSTLKIQRTQQEDSAVYLCASRRIAGNTIYFGEGSWLTVV.

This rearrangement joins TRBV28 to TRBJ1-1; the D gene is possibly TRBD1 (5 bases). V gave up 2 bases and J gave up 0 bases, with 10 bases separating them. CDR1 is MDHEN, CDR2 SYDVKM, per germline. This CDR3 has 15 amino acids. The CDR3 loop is CASSLLGALNTEAFF. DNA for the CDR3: TGTGCCAGCAGTTTACTAGGGGCTTTGAACACTGAAGCTTTCTTT.

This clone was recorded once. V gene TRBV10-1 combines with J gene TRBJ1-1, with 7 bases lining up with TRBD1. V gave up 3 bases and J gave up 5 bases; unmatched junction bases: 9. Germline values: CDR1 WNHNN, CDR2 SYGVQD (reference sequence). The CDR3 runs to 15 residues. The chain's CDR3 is CASSENRDSETEAFF. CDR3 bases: TGCGCCAGCAGTGAAAACCGGGACAGTGAAACTGAAGCTTTCTTT.

CDR3 nucleotides: TGTGCCAGCAAGGGGGACGGGGAGCTGTTTTTT. Protein product: CASKGDGELFF. The gene calls are TRBV6-5 and TRBJ2-2, with D possibly being TRBD1 (6 bases). The V end was cut by 7 bases, the J end by 7 bases, with 7 bases between. The CDR3 is 11 residues long. Germline CDR1 reads MNHEY; CDR2 reads SVGAGI.

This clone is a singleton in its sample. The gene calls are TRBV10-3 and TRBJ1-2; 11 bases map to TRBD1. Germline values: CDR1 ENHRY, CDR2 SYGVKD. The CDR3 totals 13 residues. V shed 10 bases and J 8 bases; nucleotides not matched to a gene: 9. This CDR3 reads CASKGQGAFGYTF. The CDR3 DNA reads TGTGCCAGCAAAGGACAGGGGGCGTTCGGCTACACCTTC.

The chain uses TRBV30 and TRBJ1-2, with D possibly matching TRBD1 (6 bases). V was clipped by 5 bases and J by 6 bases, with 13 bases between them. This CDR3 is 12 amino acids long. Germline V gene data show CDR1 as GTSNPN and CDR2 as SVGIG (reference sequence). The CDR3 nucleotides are TGTGCCTGGGGAGCCCAGGGGAATGGCTACACCTTC. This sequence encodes CAWGAQGNGYTF. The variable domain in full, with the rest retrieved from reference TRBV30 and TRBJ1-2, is SQTIHQWPATLVQPVGSPLSLECTVEGTSNPNLYWYRQAAGRGLQLLFYSVGIGQISSEVPQNLSASRPQDRQFILSSKKLLLSDSGFYLCAWGAQGNGYTFGSGTRLTVV.

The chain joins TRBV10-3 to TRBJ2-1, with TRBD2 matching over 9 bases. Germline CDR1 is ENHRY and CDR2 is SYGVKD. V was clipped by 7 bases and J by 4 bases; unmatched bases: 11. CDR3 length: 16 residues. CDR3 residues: CAITTERGAHYNEQFF. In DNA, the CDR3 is TGTGCCATCACCACAGAGCGGGGGGCCCATTACAATGAGCAGTTCTTC.

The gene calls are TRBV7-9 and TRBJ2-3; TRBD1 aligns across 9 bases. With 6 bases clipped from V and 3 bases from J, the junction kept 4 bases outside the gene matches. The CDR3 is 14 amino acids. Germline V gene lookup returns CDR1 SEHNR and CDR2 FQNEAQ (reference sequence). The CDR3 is CASRLGQGTDTQYF. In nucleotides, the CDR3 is TGTGCCAGCAGACTCGGACAGGGGACAGATACGCAGTATTTT. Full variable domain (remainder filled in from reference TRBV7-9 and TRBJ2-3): DTGVSQNPRHKITKRGQNVTFRCDPISEHNRLYWYRQTLGQGPEFLTYFQNEAQLEKSRLLSDRFSAERPKGSFSTLEIQRTEQGDSAMYLCASRLGQGTDTQYFGPGTRLTVL.

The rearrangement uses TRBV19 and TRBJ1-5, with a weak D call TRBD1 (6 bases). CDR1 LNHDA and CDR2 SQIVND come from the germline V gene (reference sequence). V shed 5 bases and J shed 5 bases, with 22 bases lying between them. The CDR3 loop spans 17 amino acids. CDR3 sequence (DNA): TGTGCCAGTAGTCTCTTGGCAGGGGATAAGGCCTATCAGCCCCAGCATTTT. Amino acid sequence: CASSLLAGDKAYQPQHF.

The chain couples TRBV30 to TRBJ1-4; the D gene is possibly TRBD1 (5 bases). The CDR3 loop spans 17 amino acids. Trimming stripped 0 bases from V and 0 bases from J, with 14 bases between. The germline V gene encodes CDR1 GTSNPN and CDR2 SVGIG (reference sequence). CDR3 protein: CAWSVQVESATNEKLFF. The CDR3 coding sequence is TGTGCCTGGAGTGTACAGGTTGAGAGTGCAACTAATGAAAAACTGTTTTTT.

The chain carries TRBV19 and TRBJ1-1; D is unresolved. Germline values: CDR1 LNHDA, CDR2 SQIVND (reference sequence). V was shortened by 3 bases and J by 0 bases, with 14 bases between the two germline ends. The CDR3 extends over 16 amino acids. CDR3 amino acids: CASSIGVEGMNTEAFF. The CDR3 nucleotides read TGTGCCAGTAGTATCGGAGTAGAGGGAATGAACACTGAAGCTTTCTTT.

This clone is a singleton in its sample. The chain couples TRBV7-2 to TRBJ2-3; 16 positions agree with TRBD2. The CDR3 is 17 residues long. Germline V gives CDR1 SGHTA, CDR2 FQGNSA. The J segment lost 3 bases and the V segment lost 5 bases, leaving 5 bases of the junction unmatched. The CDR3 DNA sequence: TGTGCCAGCAGCCCGGGGACTAGCGGGGGGGATACAGATACGCAGTATTTT. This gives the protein CASSPGTSGGDTDTQYF.

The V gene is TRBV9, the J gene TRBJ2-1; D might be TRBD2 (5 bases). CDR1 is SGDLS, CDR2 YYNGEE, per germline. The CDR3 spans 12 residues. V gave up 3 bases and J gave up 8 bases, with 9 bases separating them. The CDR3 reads CASSGTRDEQFF. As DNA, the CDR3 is TGTGCCAGCAGCGGTACTAGAGATGAGCAGTTCTTC. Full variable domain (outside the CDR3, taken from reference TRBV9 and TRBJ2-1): DSGVTQTPKHLITATGQRVTLRCSPRSGDLSVYWYQQSLDQGLQFLIQYYNGEERAKGNILERFSAQQFPDLHSELNLSSLELGDSALYFCASSGTRDEQFFGPGTRLTVL.